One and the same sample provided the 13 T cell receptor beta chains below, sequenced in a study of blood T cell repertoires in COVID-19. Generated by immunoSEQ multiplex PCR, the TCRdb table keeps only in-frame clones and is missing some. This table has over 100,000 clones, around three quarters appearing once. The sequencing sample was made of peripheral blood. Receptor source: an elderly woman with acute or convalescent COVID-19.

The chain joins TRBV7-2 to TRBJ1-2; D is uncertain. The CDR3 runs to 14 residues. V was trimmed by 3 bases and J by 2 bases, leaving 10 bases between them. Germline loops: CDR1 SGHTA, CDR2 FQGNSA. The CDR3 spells CASSFEQSNYGYTF. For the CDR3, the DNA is TGTGCCAGCAGCTTCGAGCAATCCAACTATGGCTACACCTTC.

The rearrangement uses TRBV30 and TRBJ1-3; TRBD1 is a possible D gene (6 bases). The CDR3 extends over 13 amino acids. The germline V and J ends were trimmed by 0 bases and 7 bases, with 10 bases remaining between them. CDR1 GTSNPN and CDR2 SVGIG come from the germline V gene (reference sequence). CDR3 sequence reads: CAWSVGGRNTIYF. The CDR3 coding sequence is TGTGCCTGGAGTGTAGGGGGACGGAACACCATATATTTT.

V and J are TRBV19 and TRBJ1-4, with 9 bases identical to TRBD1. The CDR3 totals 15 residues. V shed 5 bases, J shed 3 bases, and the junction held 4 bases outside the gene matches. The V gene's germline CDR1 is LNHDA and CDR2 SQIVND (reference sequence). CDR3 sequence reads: CASSGTGLPNEKLFF. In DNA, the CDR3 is TGTGCCAGTAGTGGGACAGGGCTACCTAATGAAAAACTGTTTTTT.

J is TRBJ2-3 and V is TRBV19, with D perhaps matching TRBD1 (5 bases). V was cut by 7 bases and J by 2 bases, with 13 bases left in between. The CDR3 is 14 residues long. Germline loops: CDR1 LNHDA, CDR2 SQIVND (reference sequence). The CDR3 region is CASTTDRYTDTQYF. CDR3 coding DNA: TGTGCCAGTACGACAGACCGCTACACAGATACGCAGTATTTT.

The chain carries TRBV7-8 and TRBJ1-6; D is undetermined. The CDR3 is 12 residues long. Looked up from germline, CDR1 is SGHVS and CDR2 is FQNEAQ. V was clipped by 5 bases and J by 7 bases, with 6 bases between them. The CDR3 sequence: CASSRPNSPLHF. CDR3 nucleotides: TGTGCCAGCAGCCGACCGAATTCACCCCTCCACTTT.

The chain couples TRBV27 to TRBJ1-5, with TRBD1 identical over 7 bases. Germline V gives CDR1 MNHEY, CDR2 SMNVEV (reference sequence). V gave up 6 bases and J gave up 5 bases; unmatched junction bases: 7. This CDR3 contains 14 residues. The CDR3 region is CASREQGLYQPQHF. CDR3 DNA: TGTGCCAGCAGGGAACAGGGGTTGTATCAGCCCCAGCATTTT.

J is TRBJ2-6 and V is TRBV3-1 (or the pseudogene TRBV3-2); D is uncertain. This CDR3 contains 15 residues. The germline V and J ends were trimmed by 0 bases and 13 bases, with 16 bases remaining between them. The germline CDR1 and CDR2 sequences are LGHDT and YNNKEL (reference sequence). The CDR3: CASSQDPRSRIVLTF. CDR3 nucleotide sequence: TGTGCCAGCAGCCAAGATCCCAGGTCTCGTATTGTCCTGACTTTC.

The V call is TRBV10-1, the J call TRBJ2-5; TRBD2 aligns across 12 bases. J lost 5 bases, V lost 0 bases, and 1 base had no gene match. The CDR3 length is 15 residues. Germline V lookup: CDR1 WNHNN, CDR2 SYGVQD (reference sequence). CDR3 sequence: CASSESTSGGETQYF. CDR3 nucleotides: TGCGCCAGCAGTGAGTCGACTAGCGGGGGTGAGACCCAGTACTTC.

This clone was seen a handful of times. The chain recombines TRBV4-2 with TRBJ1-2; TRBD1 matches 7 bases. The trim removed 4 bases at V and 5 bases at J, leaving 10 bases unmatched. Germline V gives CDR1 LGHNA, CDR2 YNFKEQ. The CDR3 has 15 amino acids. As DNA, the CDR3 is TGTGCCAGCAGCCTTCTTCCCGGACAGGTTTATGGCTACACCTTC. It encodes CASSLLPGQVYGYTF.

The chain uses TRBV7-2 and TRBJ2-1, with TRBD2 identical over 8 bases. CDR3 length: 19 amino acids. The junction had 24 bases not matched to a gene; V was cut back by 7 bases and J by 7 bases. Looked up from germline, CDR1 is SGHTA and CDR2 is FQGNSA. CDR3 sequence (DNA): TGTGCCAGCACCTGGACTGGAACTAATTTAGCGGGAACCAGGAATGAGCAGTTCTTC. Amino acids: CASTWTGTNLAGTRNEQFF.

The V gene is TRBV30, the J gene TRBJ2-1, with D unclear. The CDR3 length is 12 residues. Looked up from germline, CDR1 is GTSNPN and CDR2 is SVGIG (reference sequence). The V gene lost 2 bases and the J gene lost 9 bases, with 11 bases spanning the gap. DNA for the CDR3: TGTGCCTGGAGTCAACTGAACGGTGAGCAGTTCTTC. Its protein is CAWSQLNGEQFF. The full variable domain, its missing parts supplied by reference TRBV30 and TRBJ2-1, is SQTIHQWPATLVQPVGSPLSLECTVEGTSNPNLYWYRQAAGRGLQLLFYSVGIGQISSEVPQNLSASRPQDRQFILSSKKLLLSDSGFYLCAWSQLNGEQFFGPGTRLTVL.

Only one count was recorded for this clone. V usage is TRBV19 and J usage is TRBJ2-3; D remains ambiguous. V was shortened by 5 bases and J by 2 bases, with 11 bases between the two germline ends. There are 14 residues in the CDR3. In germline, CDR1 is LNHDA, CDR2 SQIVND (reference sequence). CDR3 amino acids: CASSSRAFTDTQYF. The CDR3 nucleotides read TGTGCCAGTAGTTCCCGAGCATTCACAGATACGCAGTATTTT.

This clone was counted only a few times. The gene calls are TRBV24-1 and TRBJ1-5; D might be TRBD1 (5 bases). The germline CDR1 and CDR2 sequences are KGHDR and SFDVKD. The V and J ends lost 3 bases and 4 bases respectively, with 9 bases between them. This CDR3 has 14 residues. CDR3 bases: TGTGCCACCAGTGATCAAGACAGAAATCAGCCCCAGCATTTT. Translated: CATSDQDRNQPQHF.